Detailed here is one T cell receptor beta chain. This clone was observed a single time. Its antigen is not yet known. The record has no base qualities; no much larger clone is one base away. The cohort comprised 710 or so healthy bone marrow donors. At the time of sampling, every cohort member was nominally healthy, though immune exposures that went unrecorded were likely present. The donor tested CMV seronegative, placing the donor among the 350 to 400 seronegative members of the cohort. A peripheral blood sample was collected from each donor, and TCR beta sequencing was performed on peripheral blood mononuclear cells. Genomic DNA was extracted from the blood cell samples with the Qiagen DNeasy Blood Extraction Kit. Libraries were prepared through the immunoSEQ multiplex PCR assay. A mixture of 60 forward primers for TCR Vbeta segments and 13 reverse primers for TCR Jbeta segments was used in the multiplex PCR. The CDR3 region of rearranged TCR beta genes was amplified from genomic DNA by a multiplex PCR assay. The Illumina HiSeq System was used to sequence the amplified TCR beta libraries as 87-base-pair reads. The original pipeline was this. A later analysis tallied around 87 million unique TCR beta chains across the 640 or so repertoires, and around 10 million of those chains were shared by two or more donors. A nearest-neighbor algorithm error-corrected the raw reads and collapsed the reads into unique sequences, merging closely related sequences to remove PCR and sequencing errors. CDR3 sequences were aligned to IMGT reference sequences to assign V, D and J gene segments. For a sequence to be retained, a match of at least six nucleotides to both a V gene segment and a J gene segment was required. A rearrangement counted as productive if the CDR3 had no stop codons and remained in frame with V and J, and every other rearrangement counted as non-productive. Following IMGT convention, CDR3 was defined as the stretch from the second conserved V-encoded cysteine to the conserved J-encoded phenylalanine. The earlier analysis of some 550 of the donors excluded any sequence lacking an unambiguous match to a single V gene segment. In an earlier analysis of some 590 of the donors, V segments were called functional above 56.7% productive rearrangements and were called segregating when the between-donor standard deviation exceeded 5%. A statistical classification framework was built for diagnosing cytomegalovirus status from the catalog of TCR beta chain sequences. In a later analysis, V and J genes were assigned by comparing TCR nucleotide sequences against IMGT/GENE-DB human TR gene sequences. A later analysis assigned CDR3 sequences and most-parsimonious VDJ recombination scenarios with the TCRdist pipeline. In a later analysis, each TCR beta chain was defined by its CDR3 amino acid sequence together with its V-gene family, and reads lacking a unique V-gene family were excluded. To address suspected cross-contamination and a sequencing artifact, a later analysis removed roughly 640 highly shared, low-generation-probability nucleotide sequences. In a later analysis, a clonal expansion index for each public chain was calculated from normalized within-repertoire ranks of inferred template counts. In a later analysis, generation probabilities were computed using a VDJ recombination model fitted to out-of-frame rearrangements, and the results were checked against IGoR. A later analysis scored TCR-TCR, TCR-HLA and TCR-CMV co-occurrence with hypergeometric tests, applying a repertoire-size bias correction to TCR pairs. False discovery rates were estimated in a later analysis by permuting HLA or CMV assignments 20 times. A later analysis grouped co-occurring TCRs with DBSCAN, adding TCRdist sequence similarity when clustering within HLA-allele-positive subsets. Repertoires with fewer than 30,000 or more than 120,000 public chains were left out of co-occurrence clustering, as were five repertoires with anomalous nucleotide sharing. TCRdb re-hosts the immuneACCESS table, in-frame sequences only. Its copies lack some clones; in the studies checked, an unresolved V gene accounts for under half of them, and the cause for the rest is not known. From that table come the V and J calls and clone size; the DNA was used to work out D and trimming. The sample table contains 50,000 or so clones; only one count was recorded for 60% to 80% of them. Around 2.5% of the sample belongs to the ten largest clones.

This record comes from a study of cytomegalovirus exposure and HLA in healthy donors (dated by TCRdb to about 2017). About the full investigation: An earlier analysis of some 620 of the donors reported around 280 Gb of sequence data and 117 million unique TCR beta sequences obtained from 180 million or so T cells. In an earlier analysis of roughly 580 of the donors, high-throughput TCR beta sequencing was used to judge whether each TCR beta V gene segment behaved as functional or pseudogenic. Every repertoire in the discovery cohort had been generated on one and the same sequencing platform. Among the roughly 410 genotyped donors, 81% belonged to the genetic ancestry cluster associated with self-reported Caucasian donors. The number of donors typed differed by locus, with about 629-630 for A, B, C, DRB1 and DQB1, 522 for DQA1, 600 to 610 for DPA1, and around 450 for DPB1. The study aimed to test whether signatures of past pathogen exposure could be identified by cataloging public T cell receptors. The study used immunosequencing to profile the T cell repertoires of 666 subjects and linked those repertoires to cytomegalovirus serostatus. A later analysis re-analyzed previously published TCR beta repertoires from about 600 donors and added high-resolution HLA genotyping to study TCR occurrence patterns. A later genetic analysis took genome-wide SNP genotypes for about 60% of the roughly 670 donors and used that subset as a discovery cohort. Rather than drawing on any new phenotypic data, the later analysis identified candidate immune exposures from TCR beta sequences and the way those sequences occurred across donors. Across 300 to 400 genotyped donors of the cohort, an average of approximately 240,000 unique TCR beta nucleotide sequences per donor were sequenced, and roughly a sixth of those sequences were non-productive. About five DR-DQ haplotypes were treated as single units for association and clustering because of strong linkage in the cohort. A separate validation cohort of 90 to 150 different subjects was used in addition to the roughly 720-subject first cohort. About 280 gigabases of sequencing data and some 85 million unique TCR sequences were included in an early release covering roughly 600 HLA-typed donors. To predict cytomegalovirus infection status, the study brought together high-throughput TCR immunosequencing, statistical association of individual TCRs with disease status, and machine learning. HLA typing covered class I and class II loci at four-digit resolution. Alongside the repertoire data, information on donor age, sex, ethnicity and CMV serostatus was compiled.

Overall results and qualifications from the work: In a later analysis, HLA-associated TCR beta chains showed more clonal expansion and lower generation probabilities than non-associated chains that were equally common. According to a later analysis, most CMV-associated TCR beta chains appeared to be HLA-restricted, and the HLA associations seemed to be driven largely by CMV exposure. The authors suggested that the approach could potentially be generalized to other disease states and immunological phenotypes. A cluster of highly shared sequence variants was judged likely to be a technical artifact of the sequencing pipeline. Across donors, most TCR sequences were observed very rarely, whereas some public TCRs were present in many individuals. According to a later analysis, TCR association rates differed among HLA loci, with DRB1 alleles showing the most associated TCRs and HLA-C alleles showing the fewest. When HLA alleles, especially DR and DQ, strongly co-occurred, TCR associations were difficult to assign to individual alleles. An earlier analysis of 450 to 750 of the donors showed that most TCR beta V segments appeared in productive rearrangements either about 87% or about 30% of the time, which broadly matched IMGT annotations. This cohort had only TCR beta chains sequenced, and the lack of alpha or paired-chain data limited which features could be detected. Because counts were too low, roughly 16 rarely observed V segments, including chromosome 9 orphons, were excluded from the earlier analysis of fewer than 650 of the donors. Specific HLA alleles were associated with over 15,000 TCR beta sequences at a false discovery rate of 0.05 in a later analysis. According to a later genetic analysis, donors in an Asian-associated ancestry cluster had fewer N-insertions in productive TCRs than the roughly 670-donor mean. Linkage disequilibrium might explain the correlated functional status among segregating V segments, but an unknown experimental factor could not be excluded. An association between a missense DCLRE1C variant and V-gene and J-gene trimming of TCR beta chains was found in a later genetic analysis and replicated in an independent cohort. In vitro tests confirmed that a few of the cytomegalovirus-associated TCR beta chains recognize cytomegalovirus antigens. A further reported finding was that TCR beta sequences accurately predicted the HLA-A and HLA-B alleles for most subjects in the first cohort. The presence/absence analyses assumed that sequencing depth was roughly uniform across donors, and that assumption may not be true. The only immune exposure information available for the cohort was CMV serostatus. Cytomegalovirus status was reported to be diagnosed by the classifier with high specificity and sensitivity in both the original and validation cohorts. Several of the top co-occurrence clusters appeared to be linked to parvovirus B19, influenza, CMV and Epstein-Barr virus, according to a later analysis. Because HLA typing was unavailable for some donors at each locus, only the typed subset was used in association tests. The study listed 150 to 200 TCR beta chains as associated with cytomegalovirus. Because the 87-base-pair reads could not distinguish some IMGT-functional V segments, including TRBV6-2 and TRBV6-3, those segments were excluded.

In the germline V gene (reference sequence), CDR1 corresponds to LNHDA and CDR2 to SQIVND. Counted from cysteine to phenylalanine, this CDR3 has 15 amino acids. Of the read, only the CDR3 DNA is kept; its 45 bases are in frame from base 1. The junction shows trimming of 6 bases on V and 0 bases on J, and the gene matches do not reach 6 bases of it. Input material: PBMCs. The clonotype was recovered from a female donor in good health and CMV-seronegative. Rearrangement joined TRBV19 to TRBJ2-3; 7 central nucleotides agree with TRBD1. The DNA is as follows: TGTGCCAGTAGAAACAGGGGATCTAGCACAGATACGCAGTATTTT. Protein translation: CASRNRGSSTDTQYF.